This section outlines one TCR beta chain sequence together with its context. The antigen is undetermined. Reasons for excluding patients were uncontrolled infection, other autoimmune disease, pregnancy or lactation. Each diagnosis was grounded in clinical symptoms, serum thyroxine and TRAb, thyroid ultrasound, and orbital computed tomography. The data belong to a study of T cells in Graves' hyperthyroidism and ophthalmopathy. On the study more broadly: The authors collected peripheral blood at initial diagnosis, before any treatment. Study-wide findings and caveats: The model identified upcoming ophthalmopathy a median approximately six months ahead of onset.

RNA transcripts gave rise to amplified TCR beta CDR3 regions. First-round RT-PCR of the TCR CDR3 relied on the HTBI primer set. TCRdb processed the multiplex PCR reads anew with MiXCR; each CDR3 protein has one entry. The table lists 330,000 or so distinct CDR3 sequences, approximately 18% of them singletons. The CDR3 is 14 residues long. V lost 3 bases and J lost 3, with 12 bases in between. The V and J genes are TRBV12-3 or TRBV12-4 and TRBJ2-7; tentatively, D is TRBD1 or TRBD2 (6 bases each). The specimen sequenced was blood. The receptor comes from a man aged 50 to 59 with Graves' ophthalmopathy. CDR3 residues: CASSFNREVYEQYF. CDR3 in DNA: TGTGCCAGCAGTTTTAACAGGGAGGTCTACGAGCAGTACTTC.